The T cell receptor beta chain described here comes from a study of blood T cell repertoires in COVID-19. Clones were sequenced by immunoSEQ multiplex PCR, and TCRdb holds only the in-frame ones, with some missing. The table includes under 300,000 clones, around 90% detected once. Germline loops: CDR1 SGHAT, CDR2 FQNNGV. CDR3 length: 15 residues. V was clipped by 5 bases and J by 2 bases, with 15 bases between them. The sequence came from a woman in her thirties with acute COVID-19. The chain recombines TRBV11-2 with TRBJ1-1, with TRBD1 as a possible D gene (5 bases). The source material was PBMCs or T cells enriched from blood (not recorded which). CDR3 coding DNA: TGTGCCAGCAGCCAAACCAGGGTACTCAACACTGAAGCTTTCTTT. It encodes CASSQTRVLNTEAFF.